This T cell receptor (beta chain) was observed in a study of blood T cells in healthy people across ages. About this clonotype: Its antigen remains unknown.

Combining a sample-barcoded 5' primer with a J-beta primer mix, a second PCR ran for about 6 to 11 cycles. One entry per CDR3 protein, called by TCRdb with MiXCR from the 5' RACE reads. The sample carries some 700,000 distinct CDR3 sequences, over 20% recorded once. Donors gave around 10 milliliters of peripheral blood apiece. Study-level findings and limits: The donors' CMV status was not determined, possibly confounding changes in expanded clonotypes. Versus aged donors, long-lived donors had higher diversity and more naive CD4+ cells. One million T cells yielded diversity estimates that were considered underestimates.

Germline V CDR1 and CDR2: ENHRY, SYGVKD. This CDR3 contains 15 residues. Sequenced material: blood. The rearrangement links TRBV10-3 to TRBJ2-5, with 10 bases lining up with TRBD2. Gene TRBJ2-1 matches the end of the DNA better, so the J call may be wrong. This sequence was found in a man between 65 and 80 years old in good health. In nucleotides, the CDR3 is TGTGCCATCAGGGAGCGGGAGGGCCAGTTACATGAGCAGTTCTTC. As protein: CAIREREGQLHEQFF.